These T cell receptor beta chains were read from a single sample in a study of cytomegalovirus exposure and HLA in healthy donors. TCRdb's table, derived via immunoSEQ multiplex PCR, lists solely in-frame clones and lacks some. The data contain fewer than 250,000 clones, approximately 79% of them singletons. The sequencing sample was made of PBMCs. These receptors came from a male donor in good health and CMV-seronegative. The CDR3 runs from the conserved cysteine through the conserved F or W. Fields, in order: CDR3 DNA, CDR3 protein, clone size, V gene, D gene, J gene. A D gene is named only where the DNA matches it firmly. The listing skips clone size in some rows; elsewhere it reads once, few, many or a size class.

TGTGCCAGCAGCTCACGGGACTCCACAGATACGCAGTATTTT,CASSSRDSTDTQYF,.,TRBV7-8,.,TRBJ2-3
TGTGCCATCAGTGGGAGACAGGGCCCCTACGAGCAGTACTTC,CAISGRQGPYEQYF,.,TRBV10-3,TRBD1,TRBJ2-7
TGCGCCAGCAGCCAAGATTGGAATAGGGGGACCCAGTACTTC,CASSQDWNRGTQYF,.,TRBV4-3,.,TRBJ2-5
TGTGCCAGCATCCAAGCGGGACAGGGATGTGGCTACACCTTC,CASIQAGQGCGYTF,.,TRBV7-9,TRBD1,TRBJ1-2
TGTGCCAGCAGCGCGCTAGCGGGAGGGCCGGTAGATACGCAGTATTTT,CASSALAGGPVDTQYF,.,TRBV9,TRBD2,TRBJ2-3
TGTGCCAGCAGCACGACCCGGGACAGGGGGCTCAATCAGCCCCAGCATTTT,CASSTTRDRGLNQPQHF,.,TRBV7-6,TRBD1,TRBJ1-5
TGTGCCAGCCAACTACAGGGAGGGAAACTGTTTTTT,CASQLQGGKLFF,.,TRBV27,.,TRBJ1-4
TGTGCCAGCGTTACAGGGTCCGCCGGGGAGCTGTTTTTT,CASVTGSAGELFF,.,TRBV2,.,TRBJ2-2
TGTGCCAGCAGTGCCGTGCAGGAGACCCAGTACTTC,CASSAVQETQYF,.,TRBV28,.,TRBJ2-5
TGTGCCAGCAGCTTTTCTAGCGGGAGTTACGAGCAGTACTTC,CASSFSSGSYEQYF,.,TRBV5-6,TRBD2,TRBJ2-7
TGTGCCAGCAGGGGGGGACAGGGTAACAATCAGCCCCAGCATTTT,CASRGGQGNNQPQHF,.,TRBV28,TRBD1,TRBJ1-5
TGTGCCAGCAGCCCGGGGACTAGCGGCCAAGAGACCCAGTACTTC,CASSPGTSGQETQYF,.,TRBV5-4,TRBD2,TRBJ2-5
TGTGCCAGCAGCTTAGACTTAAACTATGGCTACACCTTC,CASSLDLNYGYTF,few,TRBV7-9,.,TRBJ1-2
TGTGCCAGCAGAAAAAGCCCTGACAGGGGTCGCAATCAGCCCCAGCATTTT,CASRKSPDRGRNQPQHF,.,TRBV2,TRBD1,TRBJ1-5
TGCGCCAGCAGCCAAGAAGCTAGCGGGGTGAACAATGAGCAGTTCTTC,CASSQEASGVNNEQFF,.,TRBV4-1,TRBD2,TRBJ2-1
TGCGCCAGCAGCTTGACAGGGCTAAGCACAGATACGCAGTATTTT,CASSLTGLSTDTQYF,.,TRBV5-1,.,TRBJ2-3
TGTGCCAGCAGCGCCGGGGACTTCGCCTACGAGCAGTACTTC,CASSAGDFAYEQYF,.,TRBV9,.,TRBJ2-7